This entry is about one T cell receptor (beta chain). The junction departs from germline at one end; a sequencing error may be responsible. This sample stems from a study of early T cells in non-severe SARS-CoV-2 infection. The CDR3 totals 15 residues. CDR1 and CDR2 from the germline V gene are SSHAT and FNYEAQ (reference sequence). TCRdb re-analysed the 5' RACE reads in MiXCR, keeping a single row per CDR3 protein. The repertoire holds some 82,000 distinct CDR3 sequences, with about 12% as singletons. The chain joins TRBV7-7 to TRBJ2-1, with 8 nucleotides matching TRBD2. The sequenced sample consisted of whole blood. The receptor was isolated from an adult who was a healthcare worker with PCR-confirmed SARS-CoV-2 infection or an uninfected control (not recorded which). DNA for the CDR3: TGTGCTAGCAGCTTAGAAAGCGGGGGATACAATGAGCAGTTCTTC. Translated: CASSLESGGYNEQFF.